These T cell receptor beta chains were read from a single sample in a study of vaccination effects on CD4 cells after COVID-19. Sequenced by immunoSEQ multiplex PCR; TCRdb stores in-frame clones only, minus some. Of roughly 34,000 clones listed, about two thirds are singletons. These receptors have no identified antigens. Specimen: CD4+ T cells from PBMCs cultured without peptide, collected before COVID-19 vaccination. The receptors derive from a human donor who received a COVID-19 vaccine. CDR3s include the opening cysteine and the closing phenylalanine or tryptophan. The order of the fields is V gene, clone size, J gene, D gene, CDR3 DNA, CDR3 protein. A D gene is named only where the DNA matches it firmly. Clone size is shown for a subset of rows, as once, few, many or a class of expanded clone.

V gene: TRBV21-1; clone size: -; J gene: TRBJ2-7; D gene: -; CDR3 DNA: TGTGCCAGCAGCGAGACTCCGGACGGCCCTCTCGAGCAGTACTTC; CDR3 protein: CASSETPDGPLEQYF
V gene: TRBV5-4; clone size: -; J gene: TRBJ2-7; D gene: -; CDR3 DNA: TGTGCCAGCAGCTCGGACCGGGACCGAGCCTACGAGCAGTACTTC; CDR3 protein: CASSSDRDRAYEQYF
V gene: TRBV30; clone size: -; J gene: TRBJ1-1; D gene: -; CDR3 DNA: TGTGCCTGGAGTAAGCCGGGGGCTAGGGCTGAAGCTTTCTTT; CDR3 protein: CAWSKPGARAEAFF
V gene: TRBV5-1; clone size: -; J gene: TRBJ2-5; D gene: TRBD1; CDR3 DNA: TGCGCCAGCAGCTTCGGGACAGGGGAAGAGACCCAGTACTTC; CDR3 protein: CASSFGTGEETQYF
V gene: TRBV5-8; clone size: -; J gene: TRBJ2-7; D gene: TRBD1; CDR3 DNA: TGTGCCAGCAGTCGGACAGGATCGCCCACTGCCTACGAGCAGTACTTC; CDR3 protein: CASSRTGSPTAYEQYF
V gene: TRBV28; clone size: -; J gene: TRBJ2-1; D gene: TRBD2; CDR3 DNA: TGTGCCAGCAGTAAGAGACTAGCGGGAGTCAGTGAGCAGTTCTTC; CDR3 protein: CASSKRLAGVSEQFF
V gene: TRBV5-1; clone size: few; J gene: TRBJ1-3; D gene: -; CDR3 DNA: TGCGCCAGCACCCGGGACGGCTCTGGAAACACCATATATTTT; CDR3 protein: CASTRDGSGNTIYF
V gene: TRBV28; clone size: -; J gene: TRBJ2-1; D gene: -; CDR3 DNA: TGTGCCAGCAGTTTATTAGGGCGGTGGAGTAACAGGCAAGTTACCGATGAGCAGTTCTTC; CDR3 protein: CASSLLGRWSNRQVTDEQFF
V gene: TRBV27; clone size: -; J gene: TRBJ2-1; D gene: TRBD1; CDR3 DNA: TGTGCCAGTCAGACCGGGACAGGGTTTAACAATGAGCAGTTCTTC; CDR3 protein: CASQTGTGFNNEQFF
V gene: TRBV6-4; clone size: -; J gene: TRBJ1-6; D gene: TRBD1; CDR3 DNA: TGTGCCAGCAGCCCCAGGGGGGTTGATTCACCCCTCCACTTT; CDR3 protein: CASSPRGVDSPLHF
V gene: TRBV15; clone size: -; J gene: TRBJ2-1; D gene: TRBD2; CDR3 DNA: TGTGCCACCGGGACTAGGAGCAATGAGCAGTTCTTC; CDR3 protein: CATGTRSNEQFF
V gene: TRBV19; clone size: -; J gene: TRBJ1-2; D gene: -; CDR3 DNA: TGTGCCAGTAGTATGTATTCGGGGCGCGACTATGGCTACACCTTC; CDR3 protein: CASSMYSGRDYGYTF
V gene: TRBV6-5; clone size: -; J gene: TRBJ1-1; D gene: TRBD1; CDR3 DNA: TGTGCCACCCAAGGACAGGGCACTGAAGCTTTCTTT; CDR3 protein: CATQGQGTEAFF
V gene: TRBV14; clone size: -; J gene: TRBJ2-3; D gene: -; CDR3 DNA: TGTGCCAGCAGCCAGTGGAGTGTTCGCTATTTT; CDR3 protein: CASSQWSVRYF
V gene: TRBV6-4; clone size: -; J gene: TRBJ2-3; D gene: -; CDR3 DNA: TGTGCCAGCACAAGGACAAACCGAGCAGATACGCAGTATTTT; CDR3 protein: CASTRTNRADTQYF
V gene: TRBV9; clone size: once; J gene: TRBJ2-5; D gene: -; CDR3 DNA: TGTGCCAGCAGCGTAGAGACGGGAGATGGGGAGACCCAGTACTTC; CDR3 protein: CASSVETGDGETQYF
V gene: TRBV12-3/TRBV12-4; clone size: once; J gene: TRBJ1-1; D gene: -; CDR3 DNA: TGTGCCAGCAGCAATAGGGGCACTGAAGCTTTCTTT; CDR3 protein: CASSNRGTEAFF
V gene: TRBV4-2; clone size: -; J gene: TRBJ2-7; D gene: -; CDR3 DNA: TGTGCCAGCAGCCCGATCGGCTGGGGCGAGCAGTACTTC; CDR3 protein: CASSPIGWGEQYF
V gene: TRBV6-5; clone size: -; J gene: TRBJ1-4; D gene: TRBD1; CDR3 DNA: TGTGCCAGCAGTTCTGGACAGGGGGGAAAACTGTTTTTT; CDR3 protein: CASSSGQGGKLFF
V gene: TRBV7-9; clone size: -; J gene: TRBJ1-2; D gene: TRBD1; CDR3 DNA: TGTGCCAGCAGCCCCGGGACAGGGGCCACAAACTATGGCTACACCTTC; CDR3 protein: CASSPGTGATNYGYTF
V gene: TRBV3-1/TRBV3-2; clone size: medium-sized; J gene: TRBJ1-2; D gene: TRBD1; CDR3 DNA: TGTGCCAGCAGCTTCTGGGACAGTCAGGCTGGCTACACCTTC; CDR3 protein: CASSFWDSQAGYTF
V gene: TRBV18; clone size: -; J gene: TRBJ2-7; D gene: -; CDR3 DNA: TGTGCCAGCTCACCAGGGAACTCCTACGAGCAGTACTTC; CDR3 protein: CASSPGNSYEQYF
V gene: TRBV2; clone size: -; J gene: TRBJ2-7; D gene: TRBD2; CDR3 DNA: TGTGCCAGCAGTGACCCCAGCGGGGGGGCCTACGAGCAGTACTTC; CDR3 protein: CASSDPSGGAYEQYF
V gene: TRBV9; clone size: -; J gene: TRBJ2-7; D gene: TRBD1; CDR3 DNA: TGTGCCAGCAGTCCGGGACAGGGTTCGTCCGAGCAGTACTTC; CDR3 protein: CASSPGQGSSEQYF
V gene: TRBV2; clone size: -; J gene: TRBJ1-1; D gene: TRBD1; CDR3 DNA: TGTGCCAGCAGACCCTTACAGGGGGCCGGCACTGAAGCTTTCTTT; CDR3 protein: CASRPLQGAGTEAFF
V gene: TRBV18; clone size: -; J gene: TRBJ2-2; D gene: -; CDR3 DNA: TGTGCCAGCTCACCGCGGGACACCGGGGAGCTGTTTTTT; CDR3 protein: CASSPRDTGELFF
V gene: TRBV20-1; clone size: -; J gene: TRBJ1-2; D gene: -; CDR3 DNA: TGCAGTGCTAGCCCGGGAGAGGGCTACACCTTC; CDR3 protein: CSASPGEGYTF
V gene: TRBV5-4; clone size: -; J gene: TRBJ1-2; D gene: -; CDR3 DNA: TGTGCCAGCAGCTCAGGGTACAGGGCGGGAAGTCCTAACTATGGCTACACCTTC; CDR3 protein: CASSSGYRAGSPNYGYTF
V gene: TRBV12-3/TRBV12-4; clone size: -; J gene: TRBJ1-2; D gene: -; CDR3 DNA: TGTGCCAGCAGCCGGACAGACTATGGCTACACCTTC; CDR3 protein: CASSRTDYGYTF
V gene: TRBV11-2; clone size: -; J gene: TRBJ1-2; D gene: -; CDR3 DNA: TGTGCCAGCAGCTTCGGTTTTGGCTACACCTTC; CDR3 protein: CASSFGFGYTF
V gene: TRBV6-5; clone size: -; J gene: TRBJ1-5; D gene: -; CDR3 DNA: TGTGCCAGCGGCACGGGAGATTTGCCCCAGCATTTT; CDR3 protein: CASGTGDLPQHF
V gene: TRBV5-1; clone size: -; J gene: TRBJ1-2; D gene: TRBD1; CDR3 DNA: TGCGCCAGCAGCTTGGAGGGGACAGTAACTAACTATGGCTACACCTTC; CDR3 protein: CASSLEGTVTNYGYTF